A single sample gave rise to the 5 T cell receptor beta chains below, sequenced in a study of shared clonotypes between healthy human individuals. Method: immunoSEQ multiplex PCR; TCRdb's copy keeps in-frame clones and lacks some. This repertoire shows 550,000 to 600,000 clones, around three quarters found once; its top ten account for about 12%. The sample was PBMCs. The source is a woman in her 40s in good health. Some clones in this sample may be carry-over from other donors' samples.

This clone has just one count. This chain joins TRBV18 and TRBJ2-3; 10 positions agree with TRBD2. Germline assignment: CDR1 KGHSH and CDR2 LQKENI. V shed 6 bases and J 2 bases; nucleotides not matched to a gene: 11. The CDR3 length is 17 residues. The CDR3 spells CASSPRGLAGATDTQYF. In DNA, the CDR3 is TGTGCCAGCTCGCCGAGGGGGCTAGCGGGGGCCACAGATACGCAGTATTTT.

V is TRBV19 and J is TRBJ1-4, with a possible D match to TRBD1 (6 bases). V lost 6 bases, J lost 6 bases, and 17 bases lay in between. The CDR3 contains 15 residues. From germline, CDR1 is LNHDA and CDR2 SQIVND (reference sequence). The CDR3 region is CASRNPGDTDEKLFF. CDR3 bases: TGTGCCAGTAGAAACCCAGGGGATACTGATGAAAAACTGTTTTTT.

There are a few counts of this clone. The V call is TRBV4-3, the J call TRBJ1-2; no definite D call. The germline V and J ends were trimmed by 0 bases and 4 bases, with 12 bases remaining between them. This CDR3 is built from 15 residues. Germline loops: CDR1 LGHNA, CDR2 YSLEER. The CDR3 here is CASSQDGRTGYGYTF. CDR3 coding DNA: TGCGCCAGCAGCCAAGACGGGAGGACGGGCTATGGCTACACCTTC.

In its sample, this clone was seen a few times. The chain recombines TRBV28 with TRBJ1-1; no clear D gene. V lost 6 bases, J lost 4 bases, and 12 bases lay in between. The CDR3 loop spans 13 amino acids. The germline V gene has CDR1 MDHEN and CDR2 SYDVKM. CDR3: CASSQDLGTEAFF. The CDR3 DNA follows: TGTGCCAGCAGCCAGGACCTGGGCACTGAAGCTTTCTTT. The whole variable domain, remainder taken from reference TRBV28 and TRBJ1-1, is DVKVTQSSRYLVKRTGEKVFLECVQDMDHENMFWYRQDPGLGLRLIYFSYDVKMKEKGDIPEGYSVSREKKERFSLILESASTNQTSMYLCASSQDLGTEAFFGQGTRLTVV.

The rearrangement links TRBV4-1 to TRBJ2-7; 8 bases match TRBD1. The germline CDR1 and CDR2 sequences are MGHRA and YSYEKL. V lost 6 bases to trimming and J lost 2 bases; unmatched junction nucleotides: 9. This CDR3 region has 15 residues. The CDR3 loop is CASRPGQGRTYEQYF. In DNA form, the CDR3 reads TGCGCCAGCAGACCCGGACAGGGTCGTACCTACGAGCAGTACTTC.